This entry describes one T cell receptor beta chain. Only a few counts were recorded for this clonotype. The specificity of this receptor is unknown. No base quality information exists; no much larger clone differs at one position. The sample comes from a study of blood T cells in healthy people across ages (dated by TCRdb to about 2015). Concerning the study at large: Template switching captured roughly one uniquely barcoded TCR beta cDNA molecule per two T cells in model experiments. Using deep sequencing normalized with unique cDNA molecular identifiers, the study measured how TCR beta repertoire diversity changes with age. The donors were split into four age groups: young (average 16 years), middle-aged (over 35), aged (approximately 59) and long-lived (about 82). The study analyzed two additional independent replicas of 1 million unique cDNA reads from the same blood draw for two donors, one aged 18 to 30 and one aged 80 or older.

The protocol used for the library was 5' RACE. The data were produced on an Illumina HiSeq 2500. The second PCR ran for roughly 7 to 12 cycles and used a J-beta primer mix along with a sample-barcoded 5' primer. A unique molecular identifier was introduced onto each TCR beta cDNA molecule by a template-switch 5' adaptor carrying 12 random nucleotides. At least 2.5 million CDR3-containing paired-end reads were obtained from each sample. All of the RNA was converted into first-strand cDNA using the Mint cDNA synthesis kit, with a TRBC-specific oligonucleotide serving as the primer. Following uracil-DNA glycosylase treatment, all cDNA underwent a first 18-cycle PCR with the universal primers M1SS and BC2_uni_R. Processing in the source paper ran as follows. Normalization of each sample was performed by random selection of 1 million high-quality reads, each carrying a distinct molecular identifier. Reads with shared molecular identifiers were discarded instead of being binned into consensus sequences. MiTCR, with a Q25 quality threshold and the strictest error-elimination algorithm, was used for CDR3 identification, clonotype clustering and error correction. A nonparametric unseen species model with Euler transformation was used to estimate lower-bound total TCR beta diversity. The public reads were quality trimmed at Q25 with fastp and then assembled into clones with MiXCR by TCRdb, keeping productive beta chains. Each CDR3 protein gets just one entry, which takes the most common genes and DNA from the rows behind it. The V and J calls follow TCRdb's processing rather than the paper's. In all, the sample holds over 750,000 distinct CDR3 sequences, and 25% of those were seen once. The ten largest clones add up to roughly 9% of the sample.

The research as a whole found: A strong correlation was found between observed TCR beta diversity and the percentage of naive T cells measured by flow cytometry. Compared with the aged group, the long-lived group had more naive CD4+ T cells, fewer expanded clones and increased TCR diversity, a pattern suggesting age selection. Observed TCR beta diversity per million T cells fell roughly linearly with age, and a significant reduction was already apparent by age around 40. Total diversity estimates from one million sequenced T cells were considered lower bounds and underestimates. Donor CMV infection status was unknown, potentially confounding age-related changes in expanded clonotypes. Because profiling used bulk unsorted PBMCs, naive and antigen-experienced compartments could not be compared conclusively.

The donors were roughly 39 Caucasian individuals from Russia, aged roughly 6 to 100 years, who were systemically healthy. Around 10 milliliters of peripheral blood were collected from each donor into EDTA-treated Vacutainer tubes. Ficoll-Paque density-gradient centrifugation was used to isolate PBMCs, with at least 6.5 million obtained per sample. Trizol reagent was used to extract total RNA from PBMCs, with at least 5.5 micrograms per sample. The percentages of naive CD45RAhigh/CD27high T cells were determined by flow cytometry on a PBMC aliquot from every donor. The sample was also linked to a second study, of T cells of mothers and their children. The second study also describes: Nine systemically healthy Caucasian individuals served as donors, namely three mothers together with their six children. cDNA synthesis used all of the extracted RNA, with roughly 1.6 ug of RNA in each 15 ul reaction. In the second PCR, sample barcodes and 2-4 random nucleotides were introduced via the M1S primer. Over 9 million TCR beta CDR3 reads came from each mother, compared with roughly 2.8 million reads from each child. TCR recombination output is similarly shaped by thymic selection in related and unrelated pairs, with a minor effect exerted by inherited differences. Normalized repertoire overlap was always slightly but never significantly higher in related than unrelated mother-child pairs. With a sensitivity of approximately 96 clones per million clonotypes, no persistent microchimeric T cell clones were detected. To look for features that set related mother-child pairs apart from unrelated individuals, the researchers ran deep NGS to compare the TCR beta repertoires of mothers and children. Mothers averaged around 43 +/- 4 years of age and children averaged approximately 11 +/- 4 years. After adapter ligation with NEBNext reagents, the libraries were sequenced on Illumina HiSeq 2000 with 100+100 nt paired-end reads. To prevent cross-contamination, the mother and child libraries were prepared one month apart and sequenced in separate runs. Each donor had between roughly 450,000 and 2,100,000 distinct TCR beta clonotypes identified. Naive TCR beta clonotypes were estimated from low-frequency clonotypes matched to each donor's FACS-determined naive share, without sorting.

This TCR was recovered from a boy between 10 and 17 years old in good health. Sequencing was carried out using blood.

The nucleotide sequence reads as follows: TGTGCCAGCAGCTTAATGGGGACAGGGTTGCAAGAGACCCAGTACTTC. This sequence encodes CASSLMGTGLQETQYF. The V and J segments used are TRBV11-1 and TRBJ2-5, and 9 bases in between align with TRBD1. Looking up the germline V gene (reference sequence) yields CDR1 SGHAT and CDR2 FQDESV. Unmatched junction bases come to 6, with V trimmed by 2 bases and J by 2 bases. From cysteine to phenylalanine, the CDR3 is 16 amino acids long. The DNA shown is the 48-base CDR3, in frame from base 1.